This T cell receptor beta chain is from a study of identical twins. Findings and caveats of the study: Out-of-frame beta chain sequences displayed weaker excess sharing between twins. Zero-insertion analyses were open to partial confounding by invariant MAIT and iNKT cells. Instead of following the same donors, the conclusions were based on cross-sectional statistical analysis.

Every one of the donors was a healthy Caucasian. A single record per CDR3 protein comes from TCRdb applying MiXCR to the 5' RACE reads. This sample has more than 1.5 million distinct CDR3 sequences; about 32% occur once, and the top ten carry over 0.25%. The CDR3 covers 15 residues. The germline V gene has CDR1 MNHEY and CDR2 SMNVEV (reference sequence). To note about this clonotype: The target antigen is unknown.

The sequenced sample consisted of cord blood. The chain carries TRBV27 and TRBJ2-5, with 7 bases identical to TRBD1. The J call could be wrong; TRBJ2-7 is a better fit for the DNA end. The receptor was isolated from a newborn girl in good health. CDR3 sequence: CASSYRRGLTYEQYF. In nucleotides, the CDR3 is TGTGCCAGCAGTTACAGAAGGGGGCTTACCTACGAGCAGTACTTC.